This T cell receptor (beta chain) is drawn from a study of CD8+CD57+ T cells in acquired aplastic anemia. The CDR3 extends over 15 amino acids. Germline V gene sequence: CDR1 ENHRY, CDR2 SYGVKD. The V end lost 5 bases, the J end lost 0 bases, and 13 bases lay between the germline ends. The patients chosen for sequencing had shown expansion of CD8+CD57+ cells (detected by flow cytometry). Genomic DNA provided the template from which TCR beta VDJ and CDR3 profiles were obtained. TCRdb reanalysed the reads using MiXCR and keeps one entry per CDR3 protein. The data contain 400,000 to 600,000 distinct CDR3 sequences, roughly a third of them singletons.

The receptor's source is a human donor with aplastic anemia. This chain joins TRBV10-3 and TRBJ1-2; D not resolved. Source material: sorted CD4+, CD8+, or CD8+CD57+ T cells (not recorded which) from PBMCs. In nucleotides, the CDR3 is TGTGCCATCAGTCCCGGCAGCCCAGCTAACTATGGCTACACCTTC. Translation: CAISPGSPANYGYTF.